Shown below are 22 T cell receptor beta chains from a single sample sequenced in a study of blood T cells in healthy people across ages. A sample-barcoded 5' primer and a J-beta primer mix were used in a second PCR of roughly 6 to 11 cycles. TCRdb used MiXCR to reprocess the 5' RACE reads, holding one entry per CDR3 protein. Counted here are fewer than 900,000 distinct CDR3 sequences, more than 40% occurring once; the ten biggest clones make up under 25%. The source material was blood. These receptor sequences come from a woman aged 55-75 years in good health.

The J gene is TRBJ1-2, the V gene TRBV6-4; 8 bases are shared with TRBD1. V shed 0 bases and J 3 bases; nucleotides not matched to a gene: 6. Germline V lookup: CDR1 MRHNA, CDR2 SNTAGT. CDR3 length equals 16 residues. The CDR3 DNA reads TGTGCCAGCAGTGACTCAGACAGGGGCCACCACTATGGCTACACCTTC. Translated, it gives CASSDSDRGHHYGYTF.

The chain couples TRBV18 to TRBJ2-1; 9 bases fit TRBD2. Germline assignment: CDR1 KGHSH and CDR2 LQKENI. The CDR3 loop spans 15 amino acids. With 3 bases clipped from V and 7 bases from J, the junction kept 7 bases outside the gene matches. CDR3 loop: CASSPNLREGNEQFF. CDR3 nucleotides: TGTGCCAGCTCACCGAATCTGCGGGAGGGGAATGAGCAGTTCTTC.

The chain joins TRBV28 to TRBJ2-6; 10 bases match TRBD1. After removal of 2 bases from V and 13 bases from J, the junction contained 2 bases not matched to a gene. From germline, CDR1 is MDHEN and CDR2 SYDVKM. This CDR3 is built from 13 residues. The CDR3 DNA sequence: TGTGCCAGCAGTTTACCGGGACAGGGGGTCCTGACTTTC. As protein: CASSLPGQGVLTF.

This clonotype has just a few counts. The V and J genes are TRBV20-1 and TRBJ1-5; D is undetermined. V lost 5 bases and J 7 bases, leaving 15 bases between the germline ends. This CDR3 is 13 amino acids long. Germline V gene sequence: CDR1 DFQATT, CDR2 SNEGSKA (reference sequence). The CDR3 DNA sequence: TGCAGTGCTGGAGGGAAGGGAAGCCAGCCCCAGCATTTT. Translated, it gives CSAGGKGSQPQHF.

The chain recombines TRBV5-1 with TRBJ2-2, with unresolved D. Trimming pared 0 bases from V and 4 bases from J, leaving 10 bases between. Germline values: CDR1 SGHRS, CDR2 YFSETQ. CDR3 length: 15 amino acids. CDR3 protein: CASSLDGYITGELFF. The CDR3 coding sequence is TGCGCCAGCAGCTTGGACGGCTACATCACCGGGGAGCTGTTTTTT.

This clonotype was counted a few times. The rearrangement uses TRBV20-1 and TRBJ2-1; 9 bases line up with TRBD2. The V gene's germline CDR1 is DFQATT and CDR2 SNEGSKA (reference sequence). V lost 3 bases, J lost 9 bases, and 6 bases stayed unmatched. The CDR3 is 13 residues long. The CDR3 region is CSASRSGGTEQFF. The CDR3 DNA is TGCAGTGCTAGTAGGAGCGGGGGGACTGAGCAGTTCTTC.

The genes are TRBV24-1 and TRBJ2-1; either TRBD1 or TRBD2 may supply D (6 bases each). The DNA end is more similar to TRBJ2-7, so the J call may be wrong. The CDR3 runs 17 residues. Per germline, CDR1 KGHDR and CDR2 SFDVKD. As DNA, the CDR3 is TGTGCCACCAGTGATCAAGACCGTCGGGGGCTGTACAATGAGCAGTACTTC. Translating gives CATSDQDRRGLYNEQYF.

The V call is TRBV6-5, the J call TRBJ2-7; D gene unclear. V gave up 2 bases and J gave up 2 bases, with 13 bases separating them. Germline V gene data show CDR1 as MNHEY and CDR2 as SVGAGI. The CDR3 has 15 amino acids. The CDR3 loop reads CASSYVPDRTYEQYF. Written as DNA, the CDR3 is TGTGCCAGCAGTTACGTTCCCGACCGAACCTACGAGCAGTACTTC.

This clonotype was seen a single time. In DNA form, the CDR3 reads TGCAGTGCTAGACCGGGACAGGGGGCAAATACGCAGTATTTT. This encodes CSARPGQGANTQYF. The chain recombines TRBV20-1 with TRBJ2-3; 12 nucleotides align to TRBD1. Germline values: CDR1 DFQATT, CDR2 SNEGSKA (reference sequence). The V gene end was trimmed by 2 bases and the J gene end by 7 bases; junction bases not matched to a gene: 4. The CDR3 spans 14 residues.

V usage is TRBV29-1 and J usage is TRBJ2-3; tentatively, D is TRBD1 (7 bases). Germline CDR1 SQVTM, CDR2 ANQGSEA. Trimming stripped 3 bases from V and 5 bases from J, with 27 bases between. CDR3 size: 18 residues. CDR3 amino acids: CSVDGSSPGGSHLDTQYF. The CDR3 DNA is TGCAGCGTTGATGGTTCGAGTCCAGGGGGGAGCCACTTAGATACGCAGTATTTT.

This clonotype has more than one count but fewer than ten. The rearrangement uses TRBV6-6 and TRBJ2-7; TRBD2 matches 7 bases. Per germline, CDR1 MNHNY and CDR2 SVGAGI (reference sequence). Germline trimming cut 5 bases from V and 4 bases from J; bases unmatched to any gene: 14. CDR3 length equals 16 residues. Here the CDR3 reads CASSTSPAGAQYEQYF. DNA for the CDR3: TGTGCCAGCAGTACTTCCCCCGCGGGAGCTCAGTACGAGCAGTACTTC.

This clonotype was seen at least ten times. The J gene is TRBJ2-1, the V gene TRBV11-3; 8 bases fit TRBD2. The trim removed 1 base at V and 6 bases at J, leaving 2 bases unmatched. Germline V gives CDR1 SGHNT, CDR2 YENEEA. The CDR3 totals 14 residues. The CDR3 DNA follows: TGTGCCAGCAGCTTAGCCGGACTAGCCAATGAGCAGTTCTTC. This sequence encodes CASSLAGLANEQFF.

To note about this clonotype: A much larger clone differs from this one at a single base, so this may be a read error. The rearrangement links TRBV10-3 to TRBJ1-2; maybe TRBD1 (6 bases). This CDR3 has 14 amino acids. Trimming removed 6 bases from V and 4 bases from J, with 15 bases in between. From germline, CDR1 is ENHRY and CDR2 SYGVKD. CDR3 coding DNA: TGTGCCATCAGGGAGCAGGGGTATAGCTATGGCTACACCTTC. It codes for CAIREQGYSYGYTF.

The V gene is TRBV5-4, the J gene TRBJ2-1, with D possibly TRBD2 on 6 matching bases. Germline loops: CDR1 SGHNT, CDR2 YYREEE (reference sequence). V lost 0 bases to trimming and J lost 3 bases, with 10 bases between them. The CDR3 length is 15 residues. DNA for the CDR3: TGTGCCAGCAGCTTGGGCGGCGGGATCTACAATGAGCAGTTCTTC. This codes for CASSLGGGIYNEQFF.

V is TRBV20-1 and J is TRBJ2-1, with 10 bases lining up with TRBD2. Germline CDR1 DFQATT, CDR2 SNEGSKA (reference sequence). CDR3 length: 14 residues. V shed 5 bases, J shed 7 bases, and the junction held 8 bases outside the gene matches. For the CDR3, the DNA is TGCAGTGCTCTACTAGCGGGGCCTAGTAATGAGCAGTTCTTC. Protein sequence: CSALLAGPSNEQFF.

Written as DNA, the CDR3 is TGTGCCAGCAGCGTAGTAGGAACTAGCGGGAGTGATGAGCATTACTTC. Protein: CASSVVGTSGSDEHYF. The genes are TRBV9 and TRBJ2-5; 11 bases are shared with TRBD2. J was trimmed by 14 bases and V by 0 bases; bases with no gene match: 15. Germline V gives CDR1 SGDLS, CDR2 YYNGEE. The CDR3 is 16 amino acids.

The chain recombines TRBV20-1 with TRBJ2-7; D is perhaps TRBD1 (6 bases). Trimming removed 5 bases at V and 5 bases at J, with 22 bases between. This CDR3 is 15 amino acids long. Germline V gene lookup returns CDR1 DFQATT and CDR2 SNEGSKA (reference sequence). CDR3 residues: CSARDTRFHPDEQYF. In DNA form, the CDR3 reads TGCAGTGCTCGGGACACTCGCTTCCATCCCGACGAGCAGTACTTC.

In this sample, this clonotype turned up once. The chain joins TRBV5-1 to TRBJ2-2; 9 bases map to TRBD2. This CDR3 has 18 residues. V shed 3 bases, J shed 5 bases, and the junction held 14 bases outside the gene matches. Germline loops: CDR1 SGHRS, CDR2 YFSETQ. The CDR3 nucleotides are TGCGCCAGCAGCTCCCCCTCTGGACTAGCGTGGATTACCGGGGAGCTGTTTTTT. Translating it yields CASSSPSGLAWITGELFF.

This clonotype was seen more than once but under ten times. The gene calls are TRBV5-6 and TRBJ2-5, with a weak D call TRBD1 (6 bases). The length of the CDR3 is 12 residues. The V and J ends lost 7 bases and 7 bases respectively, with 14 bases between them. Germline-derived CDR1 and CDR2 are SGHDT and YYEEEE. CDR3 nucleotide sequence: TGTGCCAGCGCTACAGGGTTAGGGACCCAGTACTTC. Its protein is CASATGLGTQYF.

This rearrangement joins TRBV20-1 to TRBJ2-7; a weak D match, TRBD1 (6 bases). Trimming cost V 2 bases and J 0 bases, with 11 bases left between them. The germline V gene has CDR1 DFQATT and CDR2 SNEGSKA (reference sequence). This CDR3 has 14 residues. The CDR3 DNA reads as TGCAGTGCTAGACCTACAGGGAGCTCCTACGAGCAGTACTTC. Amino acids: CSARPTGSSYEQYF.

A single count supports this clonotype. The V call is TRBV7-2, the J call TRBJ2-5; TRBD2 matches at 7 bases. Unmatched junction bases numbered 17, after V lost 5 bases and J lost 11 bases. This CDR3 has 15 amino acids. Germline assignment: CDR1 SGHTA and CDR2 FQGNSA. This chain's CDR3 is CASSEMGGGTNEQYF. As DNA, the CDR3 is TGTGCCAGCAGCGAAATGGGGGGGGGTACCAATGAGCAGTACTTC.

This clonotype has just a few counts. The chain combines TRBV6-5 with TRBJ2-3; possible D gene TRBD1, 6 bases. Trimming took 6 bases from V and 1 from J, leaving 11 bases between them. CDR1 and CDR2 from the germline V gene are MNHEY and SVGAGI. The CDR3 totals 14 residues. The CDR3 DNA reads TGTGCCAGCAGACAGGGTCTAGGCACAGATACGCAGTATTTT. Its protein product is CASRQGLGTDTQYF.